The 12 T cell receptor beta chains below all came from one sample that was sequenced in a study of blood T cells in healthy people across ages. Alongside a J-beta primer mix, a sample-barcoded 5' primer served in a second PCR lasting roughly 7 to 11 cycles. TCRdb reprocessed the 5' RACE reads with MiXCR, giving one entry per CDR3 protein. The repertoire holds just under 550,000 distinct CDR3 sequences, less than 25% seen once, with around 10% in the top ten. The same data also went into a second study, on T cells of mothers and their children.

The material sequenced was blood. These receptors came from a boy between 5 and 17 years old in good health.

The CDR3, as DNA: TGTGCCAGCAGTTTTAGCTCTCAATGGGGGAGGTCCGGGGAGCTGTTTTTT. Translation: CASSFSSQWGRSGELFF. The chain joins TRBV12-3 or TRBV12-4 to TRBJ2-2; possible D gene TRBD2, 6 bases. Trimming removed 3 bases at V and 6 bases at J, with 20 bases between. This CDR3 has 17 amino acids.

This chain connects TRBV4-3 to TRBJ2-1; D may be TRBD1 (6 bases). The length of the CDR3 is 16 residues. Trimming left V 0 bases short and J 3 bases short, with 12 bases between. Germline lookup yields CDR1 LGHNA and CDR2 YSLEER. This CDR3 is CASSQDRGTLYNEQFF. CDR3 DNA: TGCGCCAGCAGCCAAGATCGAGGGACACTCTACAATGAGCAGTTCTTC.

This clonotype was seen many times. The V gene is TRBV5-1, the J gene TRBJ2-5, with 7 bases fitting TRBD1. The ends lost 1 base at V and 1 base at J; junction bases unmatched: 4. CDR1 is SGHRS, CDR2 YFSETQ, per germline. The CDR3 consists of 15 residues. Written as DNA, the CDR3 is TGCGCCAGCAGCTTGACAGGGGACATCCAAGAGACCCAGTACTTC. It is translated as CASSLTGDIQETQYF.

The CDR3 bases are TGCAGCGTCGAAAAGGGGGGCTGGAATGAGCAGTTCTTC. Encoded protein: CSVEKGGWNEQFF. V is TRBV29-1 and J is TRBJ2-1; D is tentatively TRBD1 or TRBD2 (6 bases each). The CDR3 contains 13 residues. Per germline, CDR1 SQVTM and CDR2 ANQGSEA. Trimming left V 6 bases short and J 7 bases short, with 16 bases between.

This chain uses TRBV28 with TRBJ2-7, with 9 bases lining up with TRBD1. CDR1 is MDHEN, CDR2 SYDVKM, per germline. The CDR3 extends over 15 amino acids. The J segment lost 2 bases and the V segment lost 4 bases, leaving 6 bases of the junction unmatched. The CDR3, as DNA: TGTGCCAGCAGTTCCGGGACAGGGAGCCCCTACGAGCAGTACTTC. Protein product: CASSSGTGSPYEQYF.

The genes are TRBV9 and TRBJ2-2; D remains unclear. Between the trimmed V and J ends, which lost 0 bases and 2 bases, there was a span of 5 bases. Germline V gene lookup returns CDR1 SGDLS and CDR2 YYNGEE. The CDR3 loop spans 14 amino acids. CDR3 protein: CASSVVDNTGELFF. CDR3 sequence (DNA): TGTGCCAGCAGCGTAGTGGACAACACCGGGGAGCTGTTTTTT.

The rearrangement uses TRBV29-1 and TRBJ2-4, with D possibly being TRBD2 (7 bases). Trimming took off 0 bases at V and 2 bases at J, with 14 bases between the two ends. This CDR3 is built from 16 residues. Germline V gene data show CDR1 as SQVTM and CDR2 as ANQGSEA. In nucleotides, the CDR3 is TGCAGCGTTGAAGATCCGGGGGGCGCCTCCAAAAACATTCAGTACTTC. Amino acids: CSVEDPGGASKNIQYF.

There are a few counts of this clonotype. CDR3 residues: CASSPERTAELYGYTF. In DNA, the CDR3 is TGTGCCAGCAGCCCTGAACGGACAGCCGAACTCTATGGCTACACCTTC. The chain uses TRBV28 and TRBJ1-2; D is possibly TRBD1 (6 bases). The CDR3 is 16 amino acids. Germline V gene sequence: CDR1 MDHEN, CDR2 SYDVKM. Trimming pared 6 bases from V and 4 bases from J, leaving 21 bases between.

The genes are TRBV7-2 and TRBJ2-5; 8 bases align to TRBD2. The CDR3 has 14 residues. Unmatched junction bases numbered 7, after V lost 5 bases and J lost 5 bases. The germline V gene encodes CDR1 SGHTA and CDR2 FQGNSA. For the CDR3, the DNA is TGTGCCAGCAGCGTAAGCGGGAGCCGCGAGACCCAGTACTTC. Its translation: CASSVSGSRETQYF.

This chain uses TRBV14 with TRBJ2-5, with D possibly TRBD1 on 6 matching bases. CDR1 and CDR2 (germline): SGHDN, FVKESK. V shed 3 bases and J shed 5 bases, with 16 bases lying between them. CDR3 length equals 15 residues. CDR3 residues: CASSHKIRGGETQYF. CDR3 DNA: TGTGCCAGCAGCCACAAGATCAGGGGCGGGGAGACCCAGTACTTC.

The rearrangement uses TRBV24-1 and TRBJ2-1, with D possibly TRBD2 on 5 matching bases. V was trimmed by 4 bases and J by 7 bases, leaving 10 bases between them. From germline, CDR1 is KGHDR and CDR2 SFDVKD. CDR3 length equals 13 residues. As DNA, the CDR3 is TGTGCCACCAGTGACAGCGGAGTAAATGAGCAGTTCTTC. Its translation is CATSDSGVNEQFF.

This chain links TRBV5-1 with TRBJ2-5, with no clear D. Trimming cost V 4 bases and J 0 bases, with 13 bases left between them. The CDR3 covers 15 residues. The germline V gene encodes CDR1 SGHRS and CDR2 YFSETQ. The CDR3 nucleotides are TGCGCCAGCAGCCTCTCCGGTGCCAACCAAGAGACCCAGTACTTC. Residues: CASSLSGANQETQYF.